This is a list of T cell receptor beta chains from one sample in a study of shared clonotypes between healthy human individuals. TCRdb's copy holds only in-frame clones and misses some; the assay was immunoSEQ multiplex PCR. There are under 600,000 clones in the sample; around 78% occur only once, and 12% lies in the top ten. Sequencing input: PBMCs. These receptors all stem from a woman aged 35 to 49 in good health. Some clones in this sample may be carry-over from other donors' samples. The CDR3 runs from the conserved cysteine through the conserved F or W.

v_call	j_call	cdr3_aa
TRBV29-1	TRBJ2-3	CSVTTGGLTDTQYF
TRBV7-3	TRBJ2-5	CASSLWSVGLKTQYF
TRBV25-1	TRBJ1-2	CASSAGQGTGGYTF
TRBV30	TRBJ2-2	CAFPGAGELFF
TRBV9	TRBJ2-5	CASAQGVNGRQETQYF
TRBV4-3	TRBJ2-1	CASSQELLAGGTEQFF
TRBV6-1	TRBJ1-5	CASSEFSNQPQHF
TRBV7-2	TRBJ1-2	CASSLGGLGTYGYTF
TRBV7-9	TRBJ2-3	CASTPSAFLDTQYF
TRBV4-1	TRBJ2-7	CASSLGTGVYEQYF
TRBV5-4	TRBJ2-1	CASSKPLAGGVEQFF
TRBV7-2	TRBJ2-7	CASSTRLAGGLNEQYF
TRBV6-1	TRBJ2-2	CATLWGQTNTGELFF
TRBV7-7	TRBJ2-3	CASSLDPLAGADTQYF
TRBV7-6	-	CASSLNAGAAYEQYF
TRBV7-8	TRBJ2-3	CASSPHGTGVADTQYF
TRBV7-2	TRBJ2-7	CASSQPGQIYEQYF
TRBV19	TRBJ1-2	CASSIRGNYGYTF
TRBV5-1	TRBJ2-1	CASSLDRIYEQFF
TRBV11-3	TRBJ1-5	CASSLDPAGNQPQHF
TRBV7-2	TRBJ2-7	CASSVWTSGSYEQYF
TRBV7-6	TRBJ1-5	CASSPGTGKDQPQHF
TRBV21-1	TRBJ1-2	CASSKRKRGTEQRNYGYTF
TRBV7-3	TRBJ2-3	CASSPDSTDTQYF
TRBV27	TRBJ2-7	CASSFRRQGRVYEQYF
TRBV28	TRBJ1-5	CASYGTGQYSNQPQHF
TRBV5-8	TRBJ1-2	CAPQAGVHGYTF
TRBV7-9	TRBJ1-6	CASSLGESPLHF
TRBV19	TRBJ2-3	CASSAGSADTQYF
TRBV28	TRBJ2-7	CASSFKGVSYEQYF
TRBV28	TRBJ2-5	CASSSPAGRGPQETQYF
TRBV9	TRBJ1-3	CASSVEYSGNTIYF
TRBV4-3	TRBJ2-5	CASSQDPPGAGGVETQYF
TRBV9	TRBJ2-2	CASSVGGGTGELFF
TRBV2	TRBJ2-3	CASSRQGTTDTQYF
TRBV7-3	TRBJ2-2	CASSLLGGDTGELFF
TRBV7-9	TRBJ1-1	CASSLAKEAFF
TRBV9	TRBJ1-3	CASSPRQGFSGNTIYF
TRBV19	TRBJ2-7	CASSRGGGSSYEQYF
TRBV5-1	TRBJ1-1	CASSGGRMNTEAFF
TRBV7-9	TRBJ2-3	CASSLAHITDTQYF
TRBV6-1	TRBJ2-3	CASSEPDRGLRTDTQYF
TRBV28	TRBJ2-7	CAIRQPPYEQYF
TRBV6-1	TRBJ2-7	CASSLPFRGEQYF
TRBV28	TRBJ2-3	CASSPLGRSTDTQYF
TRBV2	TRBJ1-1	CTSRATGGTEAFF
TRBV20-1	TRBJ1-1	CSASKIMPFF
TRBV28	TRBJ1-5	CASSFAGANQPQHF
TRBV7-8	TRBJ2-5	CASSLMAATQYF
TRBV27	TRBJ2-1	CASSPGTSAEQFF
TRBV7-2	TRBJ1-4	CASSLDRTGTNEKLFF
TRBV30	TRBJ1-4	CAWSGGQGTMEKLFF
TRBV7-2	TRBJ2-4	CASSAPGTMLAKNIQYF
TRBV11-2	TRBJ2-1	CASSFTGYEQFF
TRBV5-8	TRBJ1-4	CASSSDRSREKLFF